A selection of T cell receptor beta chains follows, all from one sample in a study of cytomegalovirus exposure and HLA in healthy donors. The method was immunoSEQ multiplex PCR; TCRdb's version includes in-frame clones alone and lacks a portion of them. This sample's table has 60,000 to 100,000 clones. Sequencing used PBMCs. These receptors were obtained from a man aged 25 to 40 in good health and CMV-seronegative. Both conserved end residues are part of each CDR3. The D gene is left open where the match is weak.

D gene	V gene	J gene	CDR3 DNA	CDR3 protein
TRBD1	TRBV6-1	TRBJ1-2	TGTGCCAGCAGTCTCCGACAGGGACGGTTTTATGGCTACACCTTC	CASSLRQGRFYGYTF
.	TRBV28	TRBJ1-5	TGTGCCAGCAGTTTAACTCAGGGAGGTCCCGATCAGCCCCAGCATTTT	CASSLTQGGPDQPQHF
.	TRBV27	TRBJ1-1	TGTGCCAGCAGTTCGATCGACAGCACTGAAGCTTTCTTT	CASSSIDSTEAFF
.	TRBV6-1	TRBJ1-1	TGTGCCAGCAGTGAAGTTTTGGGCAGATGGAACACTGAAGCTTTCTTT	CASSEVLGRWNTEAFF
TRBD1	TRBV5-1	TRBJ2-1	TGCGCCAGCAGCTTGGAAGGGACAGGGAGACTTGGGCAGTTCTTC	CASSLEGTGRLGQFF
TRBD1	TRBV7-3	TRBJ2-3	TGTGCCAGCAGCTCCACGGGACAGGGGAACACAGATACGCAGTATTTT	CASSSTGQGNTDTQYF
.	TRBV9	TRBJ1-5	TGTGCCAGCAGCGTAGACGGGAATCAGCCCCAGCATTTT	CASSVDGNQPQHF
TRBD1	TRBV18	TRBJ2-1	TGTGCCAGCTCACCGGGACAGGGATACAATGAGCAGTTCTTC	CASSPGQGYNEQFF
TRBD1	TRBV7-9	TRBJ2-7	TGTGCCAGCAGCCGCACAGGGGCCGAGCAGTACTTC	CASSRTGAEQYF
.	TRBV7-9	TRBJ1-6	TGTGCCAGCAGCTTTCCGCAGGGTACTAATTCACCCCTCCACTTT	CASSFPQGTNSPLHF
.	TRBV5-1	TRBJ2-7	TGCGCCAGCACCAGTCTCTCCTACGAGCAGTACTTC	CASTSLSYEQYF
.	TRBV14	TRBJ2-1	TGTGCCAGCAGCCGAGACTTGGGAGGCGTTTATGAGCAGTTCTTC	CASSRDLGGVYEQFF
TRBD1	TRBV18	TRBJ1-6	TGTGCCAGCTCGCCTATGGGGGACAGGGGAAAATCACCCCTCCACTTT	CASSPMGDRGKSPLHF
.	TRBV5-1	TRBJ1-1	TGCGCCAGCAGCCCCAGGGATATGACTGAAGCTTTCTTT	CASSPRDMTEAFF
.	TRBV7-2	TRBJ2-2	TGTGCCAGCAGCTTAGACGGAGACACCGGGGAGCTGTTTTTT	CASSLDGDTGELFF
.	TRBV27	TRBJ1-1	TGTGCCAGCAGTTTATCGAGGAACACTGAAGCTTTCTTT	CASSLSRNTEAFF
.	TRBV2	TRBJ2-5	TGTGCCAGCAGTGGACGACTAGGTGGGGTACAAGAGACCCAGTACTTC	CASSGRLGGVQETQYF
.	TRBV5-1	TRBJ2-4	TGCGCCAGCAGCTTGGGGCGGGCAGGAAACATTCAGTACTTC	CASSLGRAGNIQYF
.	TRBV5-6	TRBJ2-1	TGTGCCAGCAGCTTGATCGGATCTAGCTCCTACAATGAGCAGTTCTTC	CASSLIGSSSYNEQFF
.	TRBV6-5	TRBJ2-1	TGTGCCAGCAGTCGGGGGAATGAGCAGTTCTTC	CASSRGNEQFF
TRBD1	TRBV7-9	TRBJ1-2	TGTGCCAGCAGCTCCGGGACAGGGGCTCTTGGCTACACCTTC	CASSSGTGALGYTF
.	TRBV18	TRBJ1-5	TGTGCCAGCTCCCGGGGGGGAATCCAGCCCCAGCATTTT	CASSRGGIQPQHF
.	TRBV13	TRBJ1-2	TGTGCCAGCAGCTTAATGACGTGGGGGGACTATGGCTACACCTTC	CASSLMTWGDYGYTF
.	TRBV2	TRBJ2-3	TGTGCCAGCAGTTGGGGGCCCCCCACAGATACGCAGTATTTT	CASSWGPPTDTQYF
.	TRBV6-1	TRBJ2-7	TGTGCCAGCAGTGAAGCAACGGGGGAGAGCGAGCAGTACTTC	CASSEATGESEQYF
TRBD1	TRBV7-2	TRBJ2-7	TGTGCCAGCAGTCCTCCTCCGGGACAGGGGGTCTACGAGCAGTACTTC	CASSPPPGQGVYEQYF
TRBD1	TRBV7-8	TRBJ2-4	TGTGCCAGCAGGTCCGACAGGGCTGAAAACATTCAGTACTTC	CASRSDRAENIQYF
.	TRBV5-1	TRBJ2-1	TGCGCCAGCAGCTTAAAACAGGGGGGGGGAACCAATGAGCAGTTCTTC	CASSLKQGGGTNEQFF
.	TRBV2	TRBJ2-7	TGTGCCAGCAGTGAGGTGGGCTACGAGCAGTACTTC	CASSEVGYEQYF
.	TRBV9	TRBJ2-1	TGTGCCAGCAGCGTGACAAGCTCCTACAATGAGCAGTTCTTC	CASSVTSSYNEQFF
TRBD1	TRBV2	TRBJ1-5	TGTGCCAGCAGCCAACAGGGGCTCCGCAATCAGCCCCAGCATTTT	CASSQQGLRNQPQHF
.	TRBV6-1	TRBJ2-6	TGTGCCAGCAGTGAGGCCACAGGAATCCTCTGGGCCAACGTCCTGACTTTC	CASSEATGILWANVLTF
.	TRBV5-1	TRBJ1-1	TGCGCCAGCAGCTTGGACAGGAGCGGGTCTCACACTGAAGCTTTCTTT	CASSLDRSGSHTEAFF
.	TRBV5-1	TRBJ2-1	TGCGCCAGCAGCTTGGATGTAGAGAGTGAGCAGTTCTTC	CASSLDVESEQFF
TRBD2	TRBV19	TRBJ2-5	TGTGCCAGTAGTATGAGGGGAGGGGTCCGACTTCCCGCCCAGTACTTC	CASSMRGGVRLPAQYF
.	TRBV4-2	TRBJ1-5	TGTGCCACTAGCGAGATAGAGAATAGCAATCAGCCCCAGCATTTT	CATSEIENSNQPQHF
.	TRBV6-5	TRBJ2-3	TGTGCCAGCACCTTAGGCGGACTCACAGATACGCAGTATTTT	CASTLGGLTDTQYF
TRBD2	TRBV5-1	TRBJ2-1	TGCGCCAGCACCCCCGCTAGCGGATACAATGAGCAGTTCTTC	CASTPASGYNEQFF
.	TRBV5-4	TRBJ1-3	TGTGCCAGCAGCTCGACAGTCTCTGGAAACACCATATATTTT	CASSSTVSGNTIYF
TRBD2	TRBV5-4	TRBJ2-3	TGTGCCAGCAGCCCGGGGGGTACCGTCACAGATACGCAGTATTTT	CASSPGGTVTDTQYF
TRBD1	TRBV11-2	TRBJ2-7	TGTGCCAGCAGCTTAGTGGCCAGGGGGTACGAGCAGTACTTC	CASSLVARGYEQYF
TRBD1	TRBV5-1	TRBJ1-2	TGCGCCAGCAGCCGACTGACCCTCGACAGGGATTATGGCTACACCTTC	CASSRLTLDRDYGYTF
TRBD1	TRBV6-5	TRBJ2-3	TGTGCCAGCAGTCCCGGGACAGGATTCACAGATACGCAGTATTTT	CASSPGTGFTDTQYF
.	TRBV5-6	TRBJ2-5	TGTGCCAGCAGCTTAGTCACTGGGGGGAAAGAGACCCAGTACTTC	CASSLVTGGKETQYF
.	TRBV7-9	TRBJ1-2	TGTGCCAGCAGCTTGGGCGGGGCCTTCGGTGGCTACACCTTC	CASSLGGAFGGYTF
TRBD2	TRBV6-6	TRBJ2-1	TGTGCCAGCAAAAGGACTAGCCCCCATGAGCAGTTCTTC	CASKRTSPHEQFF
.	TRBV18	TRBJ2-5	TGTGCCAGCTCACCACCAGGGGGAGAGACCCAGTACTTC	CASSPPGGETQYF
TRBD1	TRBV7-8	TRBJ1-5	TGTGCCAGCAGCTTAGGACAGGGGGGTTTGCAGCCCCAGCATTTT	CASSLGQGGLQPQHF
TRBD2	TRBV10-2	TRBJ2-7	TGCGCCAGCGCCGGGGGGGGCTCAAGCTCCTACGAGCAGTACTTC	CASAGGGSSSYEQYF
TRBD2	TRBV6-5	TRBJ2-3	TGTGCCAGCAGCCGGACTAGAAACACAGATACGCAGTATTTT	CASSRTRNTDTQYF
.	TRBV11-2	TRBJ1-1	TGTGCCAGCAGTTCCGACAGGAACACTGAAGCTTTCTTT	CASSSDRNTEAFF
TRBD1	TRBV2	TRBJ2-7	TGTGCCAGCATGACGGGACAGCCCTACGAGCAGTACTTC	CASMTGQPYEQYF
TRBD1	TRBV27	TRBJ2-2	TGTGCCAGCAGTTTCCGAGGGACAGTGGATGAGGAGCTGTTTTTT	CASSFRGTVDEELFF
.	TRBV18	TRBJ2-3	TGTGCCAGCTCACCACGGACAGGCACAGATACGCAGTATTTT	CASSPRTGTDTQYF
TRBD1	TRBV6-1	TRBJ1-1	TGTGCCAGCAGTGGGTCGTCCAGGGGGACTGAAGCTTTCTTT	CASSGSSRGTEAFF
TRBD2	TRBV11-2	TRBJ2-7	TGTGCCAGCAGCGGGCTGAGAAGGCTCGCGGGAGATCCCTACGAGCAGTACTTC	CASSGLRRLAGDPYEQYF
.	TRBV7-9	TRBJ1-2	TGCGCCAGCAGCCCCGGAAGGGGATGGGGCTATGGCTACACCTTC	CASSPGRGWGYGYTF
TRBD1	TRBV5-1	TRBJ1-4	TGCGCCAGCAGGGACAGGGGGCTAAATGAAAAACTGTTTTTT	CASRDRGLNEKLFF